Listed below are T cell receptor beta chains from one sample, sequenced in a study of blood T cells in healthy people across ages. TCRdb processed the 5' RACE reads anew with MiXCR; each CDR3 protein has one entry. The data show 1.5 million to 2 million distinct CDR3 sequences, about 32% seen once. What was sequenced was blood. Source of these receptors: a woman under 40 in good health. The CDR3 runs from the conserved cysteine through the conserved F or W. Fields, in order: V gene, clone size, D gene, J gene, CDR3 DNA, CDR3 protein. The D gene is left open where the match is weak. Clone size is stated in some rows and not others, as once, few, many or a class when expanded.

V gene: TRBV29-1; clone size: NA; D gene: NA; J gene: TRBJ2-7; CDR3 DNA: TGCAGCGTTGATGGGGGAACAGGCGGAGACGAGCAGTACTTC; CDR3 protein: CSVDGGTGGDEQYF
V gene: TRBV20-1; clone size: few; D gene: NA; J gene: TRBJ1-5; CDR3 DNA: TGCAGTGCTCTGGACAGTAGCAATCCGCCTCAGCATTTT; CDR3 protein: CSALDSSNPPQHF
V gene: TRBV29-1; clone size: NA; D gene: NA; J gene: TRBJ2-1; CDR3 DNA: TGCAGCGTTGACACTACCCCGAGCTCTAATGAGCAGTTCTTC; CDR3 protein: CSVDTTPSSNEQFF
V gene: TRBV20-1; clone size: few; D gene: TRBD2; J gene: TRBJ2-1; CDR3 DNA: TGCAGTGCTAGGGGGCCGGGACTAGCCTTAGGGAATGAGCAGTTCTTC; CDR3 protein: CSARGPGLALGNEQFF
V gene: TRBV12-3/TRBV12-4; clone size: NA; D gene: TRBD2; J gene: TRBJ2-3; CDR3 DNA: TGTGCCAGCAGTTCCCGGGGAGGGAGAACAGATGCGCAGTATTTT; CDR3 protein: CASSSRGGRTDAQYF
V gene: TRBV5-5; clone size: NA; D gene: NA; J gene: TRBJ2-1; CDR3 DNA: TGTGCCAGCAGCTCCCGGGACGGGGAAATGGTGAATGAGCAGTTCTTC; CDR3 protein: CASSSRDGEMVNEQFF
V gene: TRBV28; clone size: NA; D gene: NA; J gene: TRBJ2-7; CDR3 DNA: TGTGCCAGCCACGCGACCGGGACTGGGACCTACGAGCAGTACTTC; CDR3 protein: CASHATGTGTYEQYF
V gene: TRBV4-1; clone size: many; D gene: NA; J gene: TRBJ2-5; CDR3 DNA: TGCGCCAGCAGCCAAGTAGGAGGACAAGAGACCCAGTACTTC; CDR3 protein: CASSQVGGQETQYF
V gene: TRBV7-2; clone size: NA; D gene: TRBD2; J gene: TRBJ2-7; CDR3 DNA: TGTGCCAGCAGCTCCAGCGGGGGGGCCGCCTACGAGCAGTACTTC; CDR3 protein: CASSSSGGAAYEQYF
V gene: TRBV10-3; clone size: many; D gene: TRBD2; J gene: TRBJ2-1; CDR3 DNA: TGTGCCATCAGTGATGATTTGGCGGGAGGGCCAATAGGGCGATCCTACAATGAGCAGTTCTTC; CDR3 protein: CAISDDLAGGPIGRSYNEQFF
V gene: TRBV24-1; clone size: many; D gene: NA; J gene: TRBJ2-5; CDR3 DNA: TGTGCCACCAGTGATTGGCAGGAGGCAGGAGAGACCCAGTACTTC; CDR3 protein: CATSDWQEAGETQYF
V gene: TRBV29-1; clone size: many; D gene: NA; J gene: TRBJ2-3; CDR3 DNA: TGCAGCGTCTTACTGTCACTAAGCACAGATACGCAGTATTTT; CDR3 protein: CSVLLSLSTDTQYF
V gene: TRBV6-1; clone size: NA; D gene: NA; J gene: TRBJ2-4; CDR3 DNA: TGTGCCAGCCGCGCAGGCTCCCACCGGGCCAAAAACATTCAGTACTTC; CDR3 protein: CASRAGSHRAKNIQYF
V gene: TRBV12-3/TRBV12-4; clone size: NA; D gene: NA; J gene: TRBJ2-7; CDR3 DNA: TGTGCCAGCAGCCCCAGTGGGATGGTGTACTTC; CDR3 protein: CASSPSGMVYF
V gene: TRBV6-1; clone size: NA; D gene: NA; J gene: TRBJ2-1; CDR3 DNA: TGTGCCAGCATCCGACCGGGACGGACGAACAATGAGCAGTTCTTC; CDR3 protein: CASIRPGRTNNEQFF
V gene: TRBV10-1; clone size: few; D gene: NA; J gene: TRBJ2-7; CDR3 DNA: TGCGCCAGCAGTATCGGGATGGGGGGTTACGAGCAGTACTTC; CDR3 protein: CASSIGMGGYEQYF
V gene: TRBV20-1; clone size: few; D gene: TRBD2; J gene: TRBJ2-1; CDR3 DNA: TGCAGTGCTGATCACACCGGGACTAGCGGATACTACAATGAGCAGTTCTTC; CDR3 protein: CSADHTGTSGYYNEQFF
V gene: TRBV5-1; clone size: NA; D gene: NA; J gene: TRBJ2-3; CDR3 DNA: TGCGCCAGCAGTGTCGGCGGTGGAGGCGCAGATACGCAGTATTTT; CDR3 protein: CASSVGGGGADTQYF
V gene: TRBV4-1; clone size: once; D gene: NA; J gene: TRBJ2-7; CDR3 DNA: TGCGCCAGCAGCCAACCCCTGGAGGGGGACTACGAGCAGTACTTC; CDR3 protein: CASSQPLEGDYEQYF
V gene: TRBV18; clone size: NA; D gene: NA; J gene: TRBJ2-5; CDR3 DNA: TGTGCCAGCTCACTTTCTCCAGCTAGCCAAGAGACCCAGTACTTC; CDR3 protein: CASSLSPASQETQYF
V gene: TRBV29-1; clone size: many; D gene: NA; J gene: TRBJ2-7; CDR3 DNA: TGCAGCGTCGGACAGCCTGGGTACGAGCAGTACTTC; CDR3 protein: CSVGQPGYEQYF